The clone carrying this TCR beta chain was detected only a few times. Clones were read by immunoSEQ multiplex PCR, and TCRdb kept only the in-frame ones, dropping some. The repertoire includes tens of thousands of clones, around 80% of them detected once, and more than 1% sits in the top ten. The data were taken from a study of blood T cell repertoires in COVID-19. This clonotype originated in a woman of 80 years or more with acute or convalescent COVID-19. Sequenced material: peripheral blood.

The DNA for the CDR3 is TGTGCCAGCAGCTCCGGCGGGGTTGGCCTTTACAATGAGCAGTTCTTC. This encodes CASSSGGVGLYNEQFF. The rearrangement uses TRBV7-6 and TRBJ2-1, with D maybe TRBD2 (6 bases). This CDR3 comprises 16 residues. The germline V and J ends were trimmed by 4 bases and 4 bases, with 17 bases remaining between them. Germline-derived CDR1 and CDR2 are SGHVS and FNYEAQ.